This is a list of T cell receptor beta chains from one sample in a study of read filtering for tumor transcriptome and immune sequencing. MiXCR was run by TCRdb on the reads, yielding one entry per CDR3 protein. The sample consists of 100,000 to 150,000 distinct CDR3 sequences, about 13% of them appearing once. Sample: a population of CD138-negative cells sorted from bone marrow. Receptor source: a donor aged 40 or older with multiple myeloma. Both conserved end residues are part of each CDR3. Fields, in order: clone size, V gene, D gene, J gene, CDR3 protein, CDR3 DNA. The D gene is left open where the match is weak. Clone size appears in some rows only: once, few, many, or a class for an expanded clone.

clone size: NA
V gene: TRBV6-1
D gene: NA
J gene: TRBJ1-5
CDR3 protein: CASSENTDQPQHF
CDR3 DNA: TGTGCCAGCAGTGAAAACACCGATCAGCCCCAGCATTTT

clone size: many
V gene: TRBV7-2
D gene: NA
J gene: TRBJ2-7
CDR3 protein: CASSFGPANEQYF
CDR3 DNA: TGTGCCAGCAGCTTCGGTCCCGCCAACGAGCAGTACTTC

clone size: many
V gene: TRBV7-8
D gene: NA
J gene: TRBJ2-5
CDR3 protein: CASTHDWSEETQYF
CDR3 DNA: TGTGCCAGCACCCATGACTGGAGTGAAGAGACCCAGTACTTC

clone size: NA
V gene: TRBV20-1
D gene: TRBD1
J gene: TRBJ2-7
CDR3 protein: CSARARQGFTYEQYF
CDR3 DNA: TGCAGTGCTAGAGCCCGACAGGGATTCACCTACGAGCAGTACTTC

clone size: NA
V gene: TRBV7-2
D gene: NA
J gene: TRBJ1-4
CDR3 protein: CASSFRGPGELYF
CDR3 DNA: TGTGCCAGCAGCTTCAGAGGTCCGGGGGAACTGTATTTT

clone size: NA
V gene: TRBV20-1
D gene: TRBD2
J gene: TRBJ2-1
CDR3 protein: CSARGLASGGGVNEQFF
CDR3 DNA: TGCAGCGCTAGAGGATTGGCTAGCGGGGGTGGGGTCAATGAGCAGTTCTTC

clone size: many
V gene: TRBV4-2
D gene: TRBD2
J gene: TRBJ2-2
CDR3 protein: CASSQDYRLAVNTGELFF
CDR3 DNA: TGTGCCAGCAGCCAAGATTACAGGCTAGCGGTAAACACCGGGGAGCTGTTTTTT

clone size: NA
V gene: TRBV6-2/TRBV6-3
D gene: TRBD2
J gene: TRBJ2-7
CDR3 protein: CASTRTSGSYEQYF
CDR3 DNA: TGTGCCAGCACTCGGACTAGCGGGAGTTACGAGCAGTACTTC

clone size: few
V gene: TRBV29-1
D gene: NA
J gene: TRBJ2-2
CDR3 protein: CAHRGGTGELFF
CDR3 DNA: TGCGCTCACCGTGGTGGCACCGGGGAGCTGTTTTTT

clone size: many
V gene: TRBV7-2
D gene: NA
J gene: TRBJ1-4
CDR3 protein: CASSLVSGQSNEKLFF
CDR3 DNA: TGTGCCAGCAGCTTAGTCTCGGGACAAAGTAATGAAAAACTGTTTTTT

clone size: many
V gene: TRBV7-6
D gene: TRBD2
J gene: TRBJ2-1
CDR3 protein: CASSSLAGGPSYNEQFF
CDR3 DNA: TGTGCCAGCAGCTCTCTAGCGGGAGGCCCCTCCTACAATGAGCAGTTCTTC

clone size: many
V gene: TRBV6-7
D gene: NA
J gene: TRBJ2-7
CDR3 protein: CASSYSARDYEQYF
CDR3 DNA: TGTGCCAGCAGTTACTCGGCCAGAGACTACGAGCAGTACTTC

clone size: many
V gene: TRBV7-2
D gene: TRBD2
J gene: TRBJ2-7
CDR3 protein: CASSLVAGGQGRGQYF
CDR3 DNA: TGTGCCAGCAGCTTGGTAGCGGGAGGGCAAGGACGGGGGCAGTACTTC

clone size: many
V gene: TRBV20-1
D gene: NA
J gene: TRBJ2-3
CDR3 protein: CRAGRNRPTDTQYF
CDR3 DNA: TGCAGGGCGGGACGCAATAGACCCACAGATACGCAGTATTTT

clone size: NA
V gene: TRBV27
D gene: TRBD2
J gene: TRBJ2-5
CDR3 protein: CASSPRTSGWGWETQYF
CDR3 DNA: TGTGCCAGCAGTCCCCGGACTAGCGGATGGGGGTGGGAGACCCAGTACTTC

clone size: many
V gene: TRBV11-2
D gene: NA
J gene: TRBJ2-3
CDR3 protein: CASSTWTREADTQYF
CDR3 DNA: TGTGCCAGCAGCACATGGACACGCGAAGCAGATACGCAGTATTTT

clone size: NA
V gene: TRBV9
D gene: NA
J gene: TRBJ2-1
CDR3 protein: CASSKATSLSYNEQFF
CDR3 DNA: TGTGCCAGCAGCAAAGCCACTAGCTTGTCCTACAATGAGCAGTTCTTC

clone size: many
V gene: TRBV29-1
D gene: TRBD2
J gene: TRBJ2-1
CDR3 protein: CSVARLAGAGEQFF
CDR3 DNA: TGCAGCGTCGCCCGACTAGCGGGAGCGGGTGAGCAGTTCTTC

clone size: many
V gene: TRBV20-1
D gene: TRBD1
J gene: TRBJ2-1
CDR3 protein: CSARVGTGTVNEQFF
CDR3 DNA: TGCAGTGCTAGAGTAGGGACAGGGACAGTGAATGAGCAGTTCTTC

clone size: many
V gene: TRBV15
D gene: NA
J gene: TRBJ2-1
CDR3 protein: CATSRGAEGGSYNEQFF
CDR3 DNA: TGTGCCACCAGCAGAGGGGCGGAGGGCGGCTCCTACAATGAGCAGTTCTTC

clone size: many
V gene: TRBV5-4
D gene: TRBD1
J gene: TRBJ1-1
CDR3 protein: CASRPGTAGEAFF
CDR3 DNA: TGTGCCAGCAGGCCCGGGACAGCCGGGGAAGCTTTCTTT

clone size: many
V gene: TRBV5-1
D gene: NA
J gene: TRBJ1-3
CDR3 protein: CASSLVQGDGNTIYF
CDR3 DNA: TGCGCCAGCAGCTTGGTACAGGGAGACGGAAACACCATATATTTT

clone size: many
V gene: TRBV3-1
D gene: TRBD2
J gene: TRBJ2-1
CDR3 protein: CASSFGLAGAHEQFF
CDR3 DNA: TGTGCCAGCAGCTTTGGACTAGCGGGAGCCCATGAGCAGTTCTTC

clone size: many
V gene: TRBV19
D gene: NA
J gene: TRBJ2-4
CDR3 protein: CASSPRTINAKNIQYF
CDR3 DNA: TGTGCCAGTAGTCCCCGAACCATTAACGCCAAAAACATTCAGTACTTC

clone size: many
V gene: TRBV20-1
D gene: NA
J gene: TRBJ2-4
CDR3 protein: CSARDRGEAKNIQYF
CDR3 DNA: TGCAGTGCTAGAGATCGAGGGGAAGCCAAAAACATTCAGTACTTC

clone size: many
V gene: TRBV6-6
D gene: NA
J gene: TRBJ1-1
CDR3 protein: CASSYGPWGSTEAFF
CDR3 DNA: TGTGCCAGCAGTTACGGACCCTGGGGGAGCACTGAAGCTTTCTTT

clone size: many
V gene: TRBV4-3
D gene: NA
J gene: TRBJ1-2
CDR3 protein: CASSQERDRSRYGYTF
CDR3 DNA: TGCGCCAGCAGCCAAGAACGAGACAGGAGTCGCTATGGCTACACCTTC

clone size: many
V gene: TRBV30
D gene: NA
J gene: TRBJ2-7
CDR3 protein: CAVGPYEQYF
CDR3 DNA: TGTGCCGTGGGGCCCTACGAGCAGTACTTC

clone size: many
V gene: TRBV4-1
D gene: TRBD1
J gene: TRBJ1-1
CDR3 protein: CASSHKTGDFTEAFF
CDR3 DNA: TGCGCCAGCAGCCATAAGACAGGGGACTTCACTGAAGCTTTCTTT

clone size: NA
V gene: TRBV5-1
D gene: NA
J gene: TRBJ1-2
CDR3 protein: CASSLNRNTNYGYTF
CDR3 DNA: TGCGCCAGCAGCTTAAACAGGAATACTAACTATGGCTACACCTTC

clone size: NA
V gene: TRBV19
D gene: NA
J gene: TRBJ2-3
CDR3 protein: CASSIPSTDTQYF
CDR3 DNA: TGTGCCAGTAGTATCCCTAGCACAGATACGCAGTATTTT

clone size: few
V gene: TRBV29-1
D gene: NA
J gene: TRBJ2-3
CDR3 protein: CSGSGAGADTQYF
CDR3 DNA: TGCAGCGGATCCGGGGCCGGAGCAGATACGCAGTATTTT

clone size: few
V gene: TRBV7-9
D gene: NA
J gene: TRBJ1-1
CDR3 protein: CASSRDKYIEKAFF
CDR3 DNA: TGTGCCAGCAGCCGGGACAAATACATAGAAAAGGCTTTCTTT